This T cell receptor beta chain was profiled in a study of pediatric ulcerative colitis. Profiling relied on immunoSEQ multiplex PCR, and the TCRdb table lists in-frame clones only, not all of them. The profile covers tens of thousands of clones, with approximately 87% appearing a single time and 1.5% taken by the ten largest. This clone came up a few times. Germline V gene lookup returns CDR1 MNHEY and CDR2 SMNVEV (reference sequence). Trimming pared 6 bases from V and 7 bases from J, leaving 16 bases between. The CDR3 spans 15 residues. The receptor was derived from a boy under 18 who was a control in a study of pediatric ulcerative colitis. The rearrangement joins TRBV27 to TRBJ1-6; perhaps TRBD1 as D (6 bases). Sequenced: blood. The CDR3 DNA follows: TGTGCCAGCAGCCTTGTGGGGGCGGTGAATTCACCCCTCCACTTT. Its protein is CASSLVGAVNSPLHF.